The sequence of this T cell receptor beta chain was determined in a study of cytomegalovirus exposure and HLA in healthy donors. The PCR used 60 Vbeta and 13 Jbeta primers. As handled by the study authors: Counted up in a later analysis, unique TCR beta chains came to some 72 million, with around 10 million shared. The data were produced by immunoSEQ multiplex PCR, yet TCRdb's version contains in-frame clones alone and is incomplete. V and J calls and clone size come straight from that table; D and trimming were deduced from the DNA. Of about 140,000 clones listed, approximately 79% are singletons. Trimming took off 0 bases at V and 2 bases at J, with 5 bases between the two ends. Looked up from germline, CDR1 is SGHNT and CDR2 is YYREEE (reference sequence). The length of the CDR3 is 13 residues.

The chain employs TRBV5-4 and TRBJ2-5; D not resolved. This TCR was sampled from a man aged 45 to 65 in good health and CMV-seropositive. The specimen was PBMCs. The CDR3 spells CASSLDRQETQYF. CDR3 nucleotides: TGTGCCAGCAGCTTGGACAGACAAGAGACCCAGTACTTC.